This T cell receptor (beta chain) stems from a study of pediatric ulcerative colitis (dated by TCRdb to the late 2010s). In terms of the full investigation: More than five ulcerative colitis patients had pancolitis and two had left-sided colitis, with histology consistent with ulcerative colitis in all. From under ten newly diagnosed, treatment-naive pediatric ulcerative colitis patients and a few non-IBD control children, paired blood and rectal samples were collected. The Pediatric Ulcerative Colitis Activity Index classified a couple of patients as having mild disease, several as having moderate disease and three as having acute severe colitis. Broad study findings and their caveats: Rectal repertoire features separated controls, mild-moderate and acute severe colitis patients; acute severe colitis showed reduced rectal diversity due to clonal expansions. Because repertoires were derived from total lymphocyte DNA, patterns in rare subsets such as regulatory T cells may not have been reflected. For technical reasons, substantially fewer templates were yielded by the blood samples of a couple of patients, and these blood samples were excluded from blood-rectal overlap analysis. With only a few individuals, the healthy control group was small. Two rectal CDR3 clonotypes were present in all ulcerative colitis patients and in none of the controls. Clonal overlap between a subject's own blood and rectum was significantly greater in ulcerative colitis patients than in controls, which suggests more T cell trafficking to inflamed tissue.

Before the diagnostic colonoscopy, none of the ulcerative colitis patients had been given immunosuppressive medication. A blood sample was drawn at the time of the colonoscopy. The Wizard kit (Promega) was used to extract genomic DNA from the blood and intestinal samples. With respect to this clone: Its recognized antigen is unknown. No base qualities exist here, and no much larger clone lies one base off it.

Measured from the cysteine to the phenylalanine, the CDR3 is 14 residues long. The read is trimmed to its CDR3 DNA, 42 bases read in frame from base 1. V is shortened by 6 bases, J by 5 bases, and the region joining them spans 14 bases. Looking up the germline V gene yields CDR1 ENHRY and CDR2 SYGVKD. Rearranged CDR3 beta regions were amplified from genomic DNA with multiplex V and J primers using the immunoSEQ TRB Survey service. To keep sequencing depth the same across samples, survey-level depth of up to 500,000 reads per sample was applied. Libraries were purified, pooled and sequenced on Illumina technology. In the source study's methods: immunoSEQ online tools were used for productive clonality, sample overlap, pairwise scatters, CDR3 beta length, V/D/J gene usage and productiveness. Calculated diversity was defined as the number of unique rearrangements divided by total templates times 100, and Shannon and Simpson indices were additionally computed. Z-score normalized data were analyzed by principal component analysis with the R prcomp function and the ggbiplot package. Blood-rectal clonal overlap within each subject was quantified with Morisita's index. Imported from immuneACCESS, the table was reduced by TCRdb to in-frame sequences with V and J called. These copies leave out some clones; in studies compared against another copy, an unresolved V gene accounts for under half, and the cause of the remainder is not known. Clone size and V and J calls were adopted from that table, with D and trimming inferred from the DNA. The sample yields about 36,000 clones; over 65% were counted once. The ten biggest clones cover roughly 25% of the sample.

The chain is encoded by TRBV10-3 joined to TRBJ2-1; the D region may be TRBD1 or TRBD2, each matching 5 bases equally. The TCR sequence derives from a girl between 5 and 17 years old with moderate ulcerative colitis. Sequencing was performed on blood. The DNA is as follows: TGTGCCATCAGGGGGACCTCGAGAAACAATGAGCAGTTCTTC. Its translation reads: CAIRGTSRNNEQFF.